These T cell receptor beta chains were read from a single sample in a study of identical twins. TCRdb independently ran MiXCR on the 5' RACE reads; one entry per CDR3 protein. Of about 720,000 distinct CDR3 sequences listed, about 20% are singletons. In addition, the sample was reused for a study of T cells expressing NK-cell markers.

What was sequenced was PBMCs. These receptors came from a woman younger than 30 in good health. The CDR3 runs from the conserved cysteine through the conserved F or W. D genes are given only for firm matches. Rows give clone size only sometimes, using once, few, many, or a class for an expanded clone.

v_call	d_call	j_call	clone_size	cdr3_nt	cdr3_aa
TRBV29-1	-	TRBJ2-5	-	TGCAGCGCGAGCGGGTCCGCGGAGACCCAGTACTTC	CSASGSAETQYF
TRBV12-3/TRBV12-4	-	TRBJ1-5	few	TGTGCCAGCAGTGCCGGACAGACCTATAGCAATCAGCCCCAGCATTTT	CASSAGQTYSNQPQHF
TRBV12-3/TRBV12-4	-	TRBJ2-7	-	TGTGCCAGCAGTTTTTGGAGCGAGCAGTACTTC	CASSFWSEQYF
TRBV3-1	-	TRBJ2-6	few	TGTGCCAGCAGCCCTAGACAGTACGTTTACTCTGGGGCCAACGTCCTGACTTTC	CASSPRQYVYSGANVLTF
TRBV12-3/TRBV12-4	TRBD1	TRBJ2-7	-	TGTGCCAGCAGTTCGGCGGAGACAGGGAGAGAGCAGTACTTC	CASSSAETGREQYF
TRBV7-9	-	TRBJ2-5	-	TGTGCCAGCAGCTCAGGCAGGCTCACCGAGGAGACCCAGTACTTC	CASSSGRLTEETQYF
TRBV5-1	TRBD1	TRBJ1-1	-	TGCGCCAGCAGCCCCCACCTGCGTGGACAGGCTCAAACTGAAGCTTTCTTT	CASSPHLRGQAQTEAFF
TRBV20-1	-	TRBJ1-2	many	TGCAGTGCTAGAAACCAAGACTATGGCTACACCTTC	CSARNQDYGYTF
TRBV7-8	TRBD2	TRBJ2-7	few	TGTGCCAGCAGCCATGAAGGGACTAGCGGGAGGAGGTACGAGCAGTACTTC	CASSHEGTSGRRYEQYF
TRBV20-1	-	TRBJ2-7	-	TGCAGTGCTGAAGGGACTGCCGACTCCTACGAGCAGTACTTC	CSAEGTADSYEQYF
TRBV3-1	-	TRBJ2-1	few	TGTGCCAGCAGCCAACCTAACGGCCCACAGTTCTTC	CASSQPNGPQFF
TRBV9	-	TRBJ2-5	few	TGTGCCAGCAGCGGTCACGGACGGGCGGAGACCCAGTACTTC	CASSGHGRAETQYF
TRBV10-3	-	TRBJ2-1	-	TGTGCCATCAGTGAGTCGGTGGGGGGTGAGCAGTTCTTC	CAISESVGGEQFF
TRBV5-1	TRBD2	TRBJ2-5	-	TGCGCCAGCAGCTTGGGGGTAGCGGGAGTGAAGGAGACCCAGTACTTC	CASSLGVAGVKETQYF
TRBV12-3/TRBV12-4	-	TRBJ2-1	few	TGTGCCAGCATCCCCGAGTCCCCTGTGGGGGATGAGCAGTTCTTC	CASIPESPVGDEQFF
TRBV5-1	-	TRBJ2-3	many	TGCGCCAGCAGCTTGGGCGTAGCTTCCACAGATACGCAGTATTTT	CASSLGVASTDTQYF
TRBV15	-	TRBJ2-7	-	TGTGCCACCAGCAGAGATCAGCGGGACAGGATCCACGAGCAGTACTTC	CATSRDQRDRIHEQYF
TRBV7-2	TRBD2	TRBJ2-7	-	TGTGCCAGCAGTTTATTAGGAGGAGCGGGAGTTAGGGAGCAGTACTTC	CASSLLGGAGVREQYF
TRBV12-3/TRBV12-4	-	TRBJ2-1	few	TGTGCCAGCAGGGCCCCGGGACTCCTGTCCTACAATGAGCAGTTCTTC	CASRAPGLLSYNEQFF
TRBV7-9	TRBD1	TRBJ2-2	few	TGTGCCAGCAGCGCGCAGGGACAGACCACCGGGGAGCTGTTTTTT	CASSAQGQTTGELFF
TRBV2	-	TRBJ1-3	-	TGTGCCAGCAGTCCCCTTTTCAACACCATATATTTT	CASSPLFNTIYF
TRBV3-1	-	TRBJ2-1	-	TGTGCCAGCAGCCAGAGACAAGGCTCCTACAATGAGCAGTTCTTC	CASSQRQGSYNEQFF
TRBV7-8	TRBD2	TRBJ2-2	once	TGTGCCAGCAGCTTAGCTCCGGGACTACCTAACACCGGGGAGCTGTTTTTT	CASSLAPGLPNTGELFF
TRBV6-5	TRBD2	TRBJ2-7	-	TGTGCCAGCTTACTAGCGGGGCCTTCCTCCTACGAGCAGTACTTC	CASLLAGPSSYEQYF